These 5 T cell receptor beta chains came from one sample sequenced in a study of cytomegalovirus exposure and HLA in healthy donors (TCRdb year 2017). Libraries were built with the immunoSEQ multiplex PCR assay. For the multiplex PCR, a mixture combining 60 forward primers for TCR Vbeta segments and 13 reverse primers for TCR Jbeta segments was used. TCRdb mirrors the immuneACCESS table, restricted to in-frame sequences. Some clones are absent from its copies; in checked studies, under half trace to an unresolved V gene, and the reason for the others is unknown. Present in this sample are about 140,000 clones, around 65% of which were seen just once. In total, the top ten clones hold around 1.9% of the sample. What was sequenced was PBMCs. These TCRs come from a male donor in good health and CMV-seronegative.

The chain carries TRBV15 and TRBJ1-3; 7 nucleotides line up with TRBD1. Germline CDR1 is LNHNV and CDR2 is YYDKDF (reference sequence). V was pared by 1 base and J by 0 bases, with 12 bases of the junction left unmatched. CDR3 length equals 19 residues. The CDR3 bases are TGTGCCACCAGCAGAGCCGTACAGGGGACATGGGGCTCTGGAAACACCATATATTTT. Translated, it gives CATSRAVQGTWGSGNTIYF.

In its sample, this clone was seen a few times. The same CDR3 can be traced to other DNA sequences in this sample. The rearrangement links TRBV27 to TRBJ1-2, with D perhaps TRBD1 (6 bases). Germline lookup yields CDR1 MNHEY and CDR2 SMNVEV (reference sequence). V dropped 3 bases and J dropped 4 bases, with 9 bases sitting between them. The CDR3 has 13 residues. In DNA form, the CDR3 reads TGTGCCAGCAGTTTCCAGGGGAGCTATGGCTACACCTTC. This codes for CASSFQGSYGYTF.

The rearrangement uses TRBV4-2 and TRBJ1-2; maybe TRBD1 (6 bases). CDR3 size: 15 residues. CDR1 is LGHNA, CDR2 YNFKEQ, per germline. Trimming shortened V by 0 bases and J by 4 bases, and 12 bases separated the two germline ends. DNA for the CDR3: TGTGCCAGCAGCCAAGAGCTGGGGGCGCCCTATGGCTACACCTTC. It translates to CASSQELGAPYGYTF.

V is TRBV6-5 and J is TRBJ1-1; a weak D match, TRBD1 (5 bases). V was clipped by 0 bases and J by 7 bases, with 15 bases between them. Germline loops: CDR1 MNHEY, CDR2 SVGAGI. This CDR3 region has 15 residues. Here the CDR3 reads CASSYSLAGRGEAFF. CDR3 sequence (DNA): TGTGCCAGCAGTTACTCGCTAGCAGGGCGGGGTGAAGCTTTCTTT.

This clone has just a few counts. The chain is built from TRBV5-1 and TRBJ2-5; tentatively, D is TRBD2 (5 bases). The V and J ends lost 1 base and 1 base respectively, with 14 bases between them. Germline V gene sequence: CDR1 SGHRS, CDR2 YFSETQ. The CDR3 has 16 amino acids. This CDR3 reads CASSLMGRGLQETQYF. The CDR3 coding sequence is TGCGCCAGCAGCTTGATGGGGAGAGGCCTCCAAGAGACCCAGTACTTC.